This TCR beta chain is drawn from a study of blood T cell repertoires in COVID-19. The table came from immunoSEQ multiplex PCR; TCRdb's copy has only in-frame clones and leaves some out. The data hold some 180,000 clones, with roughly 80% observed a single time. Within 2 weeks before study entry, exposed participants met a COVID-19 case. There are 14 residues in the CDR3. CDR1 is SGHRS and CDR2 is YFSETQ in the germline V gene. V was clipped by 4 bases and J by 1 base, with 11 bases between them. The receptor's source is a man in his 60s who had been exposed to COVID-19. Sequencing was done on a sample of PBMCs or T cells enriched from blood (not recorded which). The J gene is TRBJ1-1, the V gene TRBV5-1, with a tentative D call TRBD1 (6 bases). The CDR3, as DNA: TGCGCCAGCAGCCCCTGGGGGCCGAACACTGAAGCTTTCTTT. It translates to CASSPWGPNTEAFF.